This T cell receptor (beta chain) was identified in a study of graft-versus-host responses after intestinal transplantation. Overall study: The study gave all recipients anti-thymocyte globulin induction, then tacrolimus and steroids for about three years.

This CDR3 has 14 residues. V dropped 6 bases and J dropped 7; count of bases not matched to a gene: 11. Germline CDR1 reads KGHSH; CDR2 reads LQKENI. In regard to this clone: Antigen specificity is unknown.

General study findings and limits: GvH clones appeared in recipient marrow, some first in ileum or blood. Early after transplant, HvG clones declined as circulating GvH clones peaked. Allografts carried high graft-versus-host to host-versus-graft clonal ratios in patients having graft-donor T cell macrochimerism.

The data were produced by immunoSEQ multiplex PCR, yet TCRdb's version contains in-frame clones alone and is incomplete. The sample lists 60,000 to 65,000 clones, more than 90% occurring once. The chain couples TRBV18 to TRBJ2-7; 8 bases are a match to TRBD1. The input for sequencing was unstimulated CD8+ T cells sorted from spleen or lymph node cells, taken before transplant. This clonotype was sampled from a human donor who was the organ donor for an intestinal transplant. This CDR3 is CASSQRVDRGEQYF. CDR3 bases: TGTGCCAGCTCCCAAAGGGTCGACAGGGGAGAGCAGTACTTC.